These T cell receptor beta chains were read from a single sample in a study of T-cell memory formation after mild COVID-19. TCRdb re-called the 5' RACE reads through MiXCR, storing one row per CDR3 protein. The sample comprises some 45,000 distinct CDR3 sequences, roughly a quarter of which are singletons, and about 45% rests with the top ten. Sample: PBMCs or a T cell subset sorted from them (not recorded which). These receptors all stem from a man between 18 and 29 years old who had mild COVID-19 (a few samples of this study predate the infection). Cell type and time point are not known. Both conserved end residues are part of each CDR3. Each record gives: D gene, clone size, J gene, V gene, CDR3 protein, CDR3 DNA. The D gene is left open where the match is weak. Not every row has a clone size; where given, it reads once, few, many or a size class.

D: -
size: -
J: TRBJ1-3
V: TRBV6-5
CDR3: CASSYSNGDTIYF
DNA: TGTGCCAGCAGTTACTCGAATGGGGACACCATATATTTT

D: -
size: -
J: TRBJ2-2
V: TRBV7-9
CDR3: CASSFKGRHTGELFF
DNA: TGTGCCAGCAGCTTTAAAGGCCGACACACCGGGGAGCTGTTTTTT

D: TRBD1
size: -
J: TRBJ2-5
V: TRBV6-5
CDR3: CASSRKRGPITETQYF
DNA: TGTGCCAGCAGCCGCAAGAGGGGGCCGATCACAGAGACCCAGTACTTC

D: -
size: -
J: TRBJ2-5
V: TRBV27
CDR3: CASRLWGPQETQYF
DNA: TGTGCCAGCCGATTGTGGGGTCCTCAAGAGACCCAGTACTTC

D: -
size: -
J: TRBJ2-1
V: TRBV7-6
CDR3: CASSLDSEQFF
DNA: TGTGCCAGCAGCCTCGACTCTGAGCAGTTCTTC

D: -
size: few
J: TRBJ2-1
V: TRBV20-1
CDR3: CSARDDYPRGSSYNEQFF
DNA: TGCAGTGCTAGAGATGACTACCCCAGGGGAAGCTCCTACAATGAGCAGTTCTTC

D: -
size: few
J: TRBJ2-1
V: TRBV4-3
CDR3: CASSPPKGNEQFF
DNA: TGCGCCAGCAGCCCTCCGAAGGGCAATGAGCAGTTCTTC

D: TRBD2
size: -
J: TRBJ2-5
V: TRBV27
CDR3: CASSLRAGEETQYF
DNA: TGTGCCAGCAGTTTACGGGCGGGGGAAGAGACCCAGTACTTC

D: TRBD1
size: few
J: TRBJ2-1
V: TRBV12-3/TRBV12-4
CDR3: CASRQGQGIDEQFF
DNA: TGTGCCAGCAGACAGGGACAGGGAATCGATGAGCAGTTCTTC

D: TRBD1
size: few
J: TRBJ2-3
V: TRBV6-5
CDR3: CASQQGAFTDTQYF
DNA: TGTGCCAGCCAACAGGGGGCCTTCACAGATACGCAGTATTTT

D: -
size: few
J: TRBJ2-2
V: TRBV6-5
CDR3: CASSYIHTGELFF
DNA: TGTGCCAGCAGTTACATTCACACCGGGGAGCTGTTTTTT